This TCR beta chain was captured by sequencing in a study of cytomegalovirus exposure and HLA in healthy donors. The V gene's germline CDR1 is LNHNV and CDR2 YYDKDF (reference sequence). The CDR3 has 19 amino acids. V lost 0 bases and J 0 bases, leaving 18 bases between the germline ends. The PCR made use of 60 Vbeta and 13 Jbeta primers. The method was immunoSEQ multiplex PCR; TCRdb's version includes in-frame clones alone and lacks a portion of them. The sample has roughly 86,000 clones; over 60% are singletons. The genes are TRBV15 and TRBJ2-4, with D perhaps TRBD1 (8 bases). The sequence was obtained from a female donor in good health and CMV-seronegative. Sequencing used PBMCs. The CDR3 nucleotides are TGTGCCACCAGCAGAGATCGCGGGGGACAGGTACTAGCCAAAAACATTCAGTACTTC. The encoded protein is CATSRDRGGQVLAKNIQYF. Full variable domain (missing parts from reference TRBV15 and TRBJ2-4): DAMVIQNPRYQVTQFGKPVTLSCSQTLNHNVMYWYQQKSSQAPKLLFHYYDKDFNNEADTPDNFQSRRPNTSFCFLDIRSPGLGDTAMYLCATSRDRGGQVLAKNIQYFGAGTRLSVL.